A selection of T cell receptor beta chains follows, all from one sample in a study of spatial heterogeneity in lung cancer. MiXCR was run by TCRdb on the 5' RACE reads, yielding one entry per CDR3 protein. The sample lists about 1,700 distinct CDR3 sequences, approximately 19% occurring once. This sample comprised PBMCs, obtained at follow-up. Receptor source: a male donor with early-stage non-small cell lung cancer. Each CDR3 is given with its conserved first and last residue. Fields, in order: D gene, V gene, clone size, J gene, CDR3 DNA, CDR3 protein. The D gene is left open where the match is weak. Only some rows state a clone size, as once, few, many or a class for expanded clones.

D gene: -
V gene: TRBV15
clone size: -
J gene: TRBJ1-4
CDR3 DNA: TGTGCCACCAGCAGAGATCTAGACGAAAAACTGTTTTTT
CDR3 protein: CATSRDLDEKLFF

D gene: -
V gene: TRBV12-3/TRBV12-4
clone size: many
J gene: TRBJ1-5
CDR3 DNA: TGTGCCAGCAGGGTCTCCCCGAATCAGCCCCAGCATTTT
CDR3 protein: CASRVSPNQPQHF

D gene: -
V gene: TRBV23-1
clone size: -
J gene: TRBJ1-4
CDR3 DNA: TGCGCCAGCAGTCATCGTGGGACACTCCCAAGGAAAACTAATGAAAAACTGTTTTTT
CDR3 protein: CASSHRGTLPRKTNEKLFF

D gene: -
V gene: TRBV29-1
clone size: many
J gene: TRBJ2-7
CDR3 DNA: TGCAGCGTTGACGACTTGAACTACGAGCAGTACTTC
CDR3 protein: CSVDDLNYEQYF

D gene: -
V gene: TRBV27
clone size: large
J gene: TRBJ2-1
CDR3 DNA: TGTGCCAGCAGAGGGACGGTTTCCTACAATGAGCAGTTCTTC
CDR3 protein: CASRGTVSYNEQFF

D gene: -
V gene: TRBV20-1
clone size: many
J gene: TRBJ2-1
CDR3 DNA: TGCAGTGCTGACGGGGAAGGGACAGAGCAGTTCTTC
CDR3 protein: CSADGEGTEQFF

D gene: -
V gene: TRBV10-2
clone size: large
J gene: TRBJ1-6
CDR3 DNA: TGCGCCAGCCCCCTTCGTAAACCCCTCCACTTT
CDR3 protein: CASPLRKPLHF

D gene: -
V gene: TRBV29-1
clone size: -
J gene: TRBJ1-5
CDR3 DNA: TGCAGCGTTGAAGCCAGGCGAGGTGGTCAGCCCCAGCATTTT
CDR3 protein: CSVEARRGGQPQHF

D gene: -
V gene: TRBV5-6
clone size: many
J gene: TRBJ2-6
CDR3 DNA: TGTGCCAGCAGCAACGATTTAGAAACGTGGGCCAACGTCCTGACTTTC
CDR3 protein: CASSNDLETWANVLTF

D gene: TRBD1
V gene: TRBV29-1
clone size: medium-sized
J gene: TRBJ1-1
CDR3 DNA: TGCAGCGTTGAAGGACAGGGGGGCACTGAAGCTTTCTTT
CDR3 protein: CSVEGQGGTEAFF

D gene: -
V gene: TRBV11-3
clone size: medium-sized
J gene: TRBJ2-1
CDR3 DNA: TGTGCCAGCAGCTTAGCGGCGGGCAATGAGCAGTTCTTC
CDR3 protein: CASSLAAGNEQFF

D gene: TRBD2
V gene: TRBV20-1
clone size: medium-sized
J gene: TRBJ2-3
CDR3 DNA: TGCAGTGCTAGTCCTTATAAAGGGAGCGGGGCCGGAGAAAATACGCAGTATTTT
CDR3 protein: CSASPYKGSGAGENTQYF

D gene: -
V gene: TRBV27
clone size: few
J gene: TRBJ2-7
CDR3 DNA: TGTGCCAGCAGTTTAAACCCCACCTACGAGCAGTACTTC
CDR3 protein: CASSLNPTYEQYF

D gene: -
V gene: TRBV28
clone size: medium-sized
J gene: TRBJ1-1
CDR3 DNA: TGTGCCAGCAACACAAACGTCGGGGGCCATTCGAGGACTGAAGCTTTCTTT
CDR3 protein: CASNTNVGGHSRTEAFF

D gene: -
V gene: TRBV12-3/TRBV12-4
clone size: many
J gene: TRBJ2-2
CDR3 DNA: TGTGCCAGCAGAAATGGATACGGCGGGGAGCTGTTTTTT
CDR3 protein: CASRNGYGGELFF

D gene: -
V gene: TRBV3-1
clone size: -
J gene: TRBJ2-7
CDR3 DNA: TGTGCCAGCAGCCAGGGCGGAGCCTACGAGCAGTACTTC
CDR3 protein: CASSQGGAYEQYF

D gene: -
V gene: TRBV30
clone size: many
J gene: TRBJ2-1
CDR3 DNA: TGTGCCCGGGACACGATAGCGTCCCCTTATAATGAGCAGTTCTTC
CDR3 protein: CARDTIASPYNEQFF